The 24 T cell receptor beta chains reported below all come from one sample, sequenced in a study of monozygotic twins with inflammatory bowel disease. With the 5' RACE reads reprocessed, TCRdb shows one record per CDR3 protein and no DNA. The repertoire table contains under 150,000 distinct CDR3 sequences. Sequencing was done on a sample of blood. The source of these receptors is a human donor with ulcerative colitis or Crohn's disease, or a healthy co-twin of an affected twin (not recorded which).

The chain combines TRBV5-4 with TRBJ2-2; the D call from TCRdb, TRBD1, cannot be confirmed without DNA. The germline V gene encodes CDR1 SGHNT and CDR2 YYREEE (reference sequence). The CDR3 loop spans 14 amino acids. CDR3 amino acids: CASSYRENTGELFF.

The V gene is TRBV5-1, the J gene TRBJ2-3. Germline loops: CDR1 SGHRS, CDR2 YFSETQ. The CDR3 covers 14 residues. The CDR3 spells CASSYLGFTDTQYF.

This chain joins TRBV29-1 and TRBJ1-2; lacking DNA, the TRBD1 call made by TCRdb goes unchecked. The CDR3 covers 12 residues. The V gene's germline CDR1 is SQVTM and CDR2 ANQGSEA. The CDR3 is CSVVGRDYGYTF.

The V gene is TRBV18, the J gene TRBJ2-2; the D call from TCRdb, TRBD2, cannot be confirmed without DNA. This CDR3 is built from 15 residues. Germline CDR1 is KGHSH and CDR2 is LQKENI. The CDR3 spells CASSPGLPSTGELFF.

V usage is TRBV5-1 and J usage is TRBJ1-1; TCRdb's D call, TRBD1, is unchecked because there is no DNA. The length of the CDR3 is 14 residues. Germline CDR1 SGHRS, CDR2 YFSETQ. Here the CDR3 reads CASNRGVGNTEAFF.

The rearrangement links TRBV5-5 to TRBJ1-1; TCRdb reports TRBD1, a call that lacks DNA to check it against. Germline loops: CDR1 SGHKS, CDR2 YYEKEE (reference sequence). The CDR3 loop spans 14 amino acids. CDR3 region: CASSFSTGDTEAFF. Complete variable domain (other parts from reference TRBV5-5 and TRBJ1-1): DAGVTQSPTHLIKTRGQQVTLRCSPISGHKSVSWYQQVLGQGPQFIFQYYEKEERGRGNFPDRFSARQFPNYSSELNVNALLLGDSALYLCASSFSTGDTEAFFGQGTRLTVV.

This chain uses TRBV27 with TRBJ1-5. The CDR3 is made up of 15 amino acids. CDR1 and CDR2 (germline): MNHEY, SMNVEV (reference sequence). The CDR3 protein is CASSLHNALLQPQHF.

This chain uses TRBV5-4 with TRBJ2-1; lacking DNA, the TRBD2 call made by TCRdb goes unchecked. The CDR3 runs to 14 residues. Germline CDR1 and CDR2: SGHNT and YYREEE (reference sequence). CDR3: CASSPREGYNEQFF.

This chain links TRBV9 with TRBJ1-2. CDR3 length equals 15 residues. CDR1 and CDR2 (germline): SGDLS, YYNGEE. CDR3 loop: CASSAYPGNSYGYTF.

The V call is TRBV5-1, the J call TRBJ2-6. The CDR3 sequence is 15 residues long. Germline loops: CDR1 SGHRS, CDR2 YFSETQ. The CDR3 is CASSLAPSGANVLTF.

The V gene is TRBV6-5, the J gene TRBJ2-3; TCRdb gives TRBD2 as the D gene, but with no DNA this cannot be confirmed. The CDR3 runs 16 residues. CDR1 is MNHEY and CDR2 is SVGAGI in the germline V gene. The CDR3 is CASSYPQRGAGDTQYF.

The rearrangement links TRBV29-1 to TRBJ2-3; the TCRdb call, TRBD1, lacks DNA for checking. Per germline, CDR1 SQVTM and CDR2 ANQGSEA. The CDR3 is 14 amino acids. The CDR3 spells CSASGVEGTDTQYF.

The chain carries TRBV6-6 and TRBJ1-3; TCRdb picks TRBD1, but there is no DNA to check that call. This CDR3 has 14 amino acids. CDR1 and CDR2 (germline): MNHNY, SVGAGI (reference sequence). The CDR3 loop is CASIVGGSGNTIYF.

This sequence joins TRBV6-1 and TRBJ2-5; TCRdb names TRBD2, which stays unverified in the absence of DNA. In germline, CDR1 is MNHNS, CDR2 SASEGT. The CDR3 spans 15 residues. The CDR3 sequence is CASRQTSGIQETQYF.

The chain uses TRBV28 and TRBJ1-5. CDR1 and CDR2 from the germline V gene are MDHEN and SYDVKM. The CDR3 runs to 15 residues. The CDR3 reads CASRRTEYSNQPQHF.

CDR3 loop: CASSPYTEQYF. The rearrangement uses TRBV5-5 and TRBJ2-7. The CDR3 extends over 11 amino acids. CDR1 is SGHKS, CDR2 YYEKEE, per germline (reference sequence). The full variable domain, with the rest looked up from reference TRBV5-5 and TRBJ2-7, is DAGVTQSPTHLIKTRGQQVTLRCSPISGHKSVSWYQQVLGQGPQFIFQYYEKEERGRGNFPDRFSARQFPNYSSELNVNALLLGDSALYLCASSPYTEQYFGPGTRLTVT.

The genes are TRBV7-9 and TRBJ2-2; absent DNA, TCRdb's TRBD1 call cannot be checked. The CDR3 consists of 17 residues. The germline V gene has CDR1 SEHNR and CDR2 FQNEAQ (reference sequence). The CDR3 region is CASSFRYRSLNTGELFF.

V gene TRBV5-5 combines with J gene TRBJ1-5; lacking DNA, the TRBD1 call made by TCRdb goes unchecked. This CDR3 is 16 amino acids long. Germline assignment: CDR1 SGHKS and CDR2 YYEKEE (reference sequence). CDR3 in amino acids: CASSLVGGYSNQPQHF.

The CDR3 sequence: CASSRTTFGEQYF. V and J are TRBV12-3 or TRBV12-4 and TRBJ2-7. The CDR3 loop spans 13 amino acids.

The rearrangement links TRBV6-1 to TRBJ2-3; there is no DNA to check the TCRdb D call of TRBD1. The CDR3 sequence is 15 residues long. Germline CDR1 and CDR2: MNHNS and SASEGT. CDR3 in amino acids: CASSERGYDQDTQYF.

The chain uses TRBV18 and TRBJ1-1. This CDR3 region has 12 residues. Germline CDR1 is KGHSH and CDR2 is LQKENI. The CDR3 is CASSPERSRAFF.

CDR3 protein: CASKDFMTSSYNEQFF. The genes are TRBV5-1 and TRBJ2-1; TCRdb lists TRBD2, though no DNA is available to test this call. Per the germline V gene, CDR1 is SGHRS and CDR2 is YFSETQ. The length of the CDR3 is 16 residues.

The V call is TRBV19, the J call TRBJ2-1; TCRdb gives TRBD1 as the D gene, but with no DNA this cannot be confirmed. CDR1 is LNHDA and CDR2 is SQIVND in the germline V gene (reference sequence). The CDR3 has 13 residues. CDR3 sequence: CASSMTGTGITTF. Complete variable domain (other parts from reference TRBV19 and TRBJ2-1): DGGITQSPKYLFRKEGQNVTLSCEQNLNHDAMYWYRQDPGQGLRLIYYSQIVNDFQKGDIAEGYSVSREKKESFPLTVTSAQKNPTAFYLCASSMTGTGITTFGPGTRLTVL.

V and J are TRBV10-3 and TRBJ1-6; TCRdb's D gene call, TRBD1, goes unchecked for lack of DNA. CDR3 length equals 15 residues. Germline V gives CDR1 ENHRY, CDR2 SYGVKD. The CDR3 sequence is CSISEGQGGNSPLHF.